These 21 T cell receptor beta chains originate from one sample sequenced in a study of tumor and adjacent non-tumor tissue in lung cancer. No cell sorting was done before RNA was extracted from the tissue. This non-tumor lung sample came from over 3 cm beyond the tumor edge. Three rounds of nested PCR, following a modified ARM-PCR protocol, produced the TCRbeta library. From the multiplex PCR reads, TCRdb called clonotypes with MiXCR, one entry per CDR3 protein. The profile covers 70,000 to 90,000 distinct CDR3 sequences, with approximately 80% appearing a single time and 50% to 65% taken by the ten largest. The sample taken for sequencing was distant non-tumor lung tissue. The receptors stem from a man aged 60 to 75 with non-small cell lung cancer.

This chain links TRBV7-8 with TRBJ1-5; a possible D gene is TRBD1 (6 bases). Germline CDR1 and CDR2: SGHVS and FQNEAQ. V lost 5 bases and J lost 6, with 17 bases in between. The CDR3 consists of 15 residues. CDR3 protein: CASSREDSNIQPQHF. The DNA of the CDR3 is TGTGCCAGCAGCAGAGAGGACAGCAACATTCAGCCCCAGCATTTT.

A few counts support this clonotype. A clone one base away is much larger, so this may be a read error. The chain carries TRBV12-3 or TRBV12-4 and TRBJ1-5; the D gene is possibly TRBD1 (5 bases). The CDR3 runs 12 residues. The CDR3 nucleotides read TGTGCCAGCAGTTTCGGGGGTCAGTCCCAGCATTTT. It yields the protein CASSFGGQSQHF.

This chain joins TRBV4-2 and TRBJ1-2, with no clear D. There are 14 residues in the CDR3. The V gene lost 0 bases and the J gene lost 13 bases, with 18 bases spanning the gap. The germline V gene has CDR1 LGHNA and CDR2 YNFKEQ. As DNA, the CDR3 is TGTGCCAGCAGCCAAGAGCAACCGATGGATGCCTGCACCTTC. This codes for CASSQEQPMDACTF.

A few counts support this clonotype. The junction differs from germline at one of its ends, possibly a read error. This chain links TRBV5-4 with TRBJ1-4; D is uncertain. The CDR3 sequence is 15 residues long. Germline V gene lookup returns CDR1 SGHNT and CDR2 YYREEE (reference sequence). The CDR3 coding sequence is TGTGCCAGCAGCTTTTTCAGCGGACCCAATGGAAAACTGTTTTTT. Its protein product is CASSFFSGPNGKLFF.

Remarks on this clonotype: Relative to the germline gene, one junction end is altered; a read error may explain this. The chain is built from TRBV29-1 and TRBJ2-7, with 8 bases matching TRBD2. Germline loops: CDR1 SQVTM, CDR2 ANQGSEA. The CDR3 runs 13 residues. The CDR3 spells CGVPPSGSLGECF. In DNA, the CDR3 is TGCGGCGTGCCCCCTAGCGGGTCGCTAGGGGAGTGCTTC.

Comment on this clonotype: Because it lacks the conserved phenylalanine or tryptophan at the end, this CDR3 is likely a read error. This chain joins TRBV4-3 and TRBJ1-5; no definite D call. The CDR3 has 14 amino acids. CDR1 is LGHNA and CDR2 is YSLEER in the germline V gene. In DNA form, the CDR3 reads TGCGCCAGCAGTCAAGATGGAGCACGACAGCCCCAGCATCTT. This translates into CASSQDGARQPQHL.

As DNA, the CDR3 is TGTGCTTGCATTTACAGTGGACAGGGTAGTCAGCCCCAGCATTTT. This sequence encodes CACIYSGQGSQPQHF. The chain is built from TRBV6-5 and TRBJ1-5; TRBD1 agrees at 8 bases. This CDR3 spans 15 amino acids. Germline assignment: CDR1 MNHEY and CDR2 SVGAGI.

A note on this clonotype: Mismatch with germline at one junction end may stem from a read error. V and J are TRBV12-3 or TRBV12-4 and TRBJ1-5; no reliable D call. This CDR3 has 14 amino acids. CDR3 sequence (DNA): TGTGCCAGCGGTTTGGGCAGGAGTGGACAGCCCCAGCATTTT. It yields the protein CASGLGRSGQPQHF.

Regarding this clonotype: The CDR3 does not close with the conserved phenylalanine or tryptophan, likely indicating a read error. The V and J genes are TRBV20-1 and TRBJ2-4, with D hard to call. CDR3 size: 19 residues. Germline loops: CDR1 DFQATT, CDR2 SNEGSKA (reference sequence). The CDR3 here is CSARAVDRALQVAKSIQYS. CDR3 DNA: TGCAGTGCTAGAGCCGTCGACCGGGCCCTACAAGTGGCCAAAAGCATTCAGTACTCC.

V usage is TRBV11-1 and J usage is TRBJ2-1, with D possibly being TRBD1 or TRBD2 (5 bases each). This CDR3 spans 14 amino acids. The germline gives CDR1 SGHAT, CDR2 FQDESV (reference sequence). V lost 8 bases and J 9 bases, leaving 20 bases between the germline ends. This chain's CDR3 is CASGVYGAGCEQFF. The CDR3 DNA reads TGTGCCAGCGGTGTTTACGGGGCCGGGTGTGAGCAGTTCTTC.

With respect to this clonotype: Given a much more abundant clone one base away, this may be a read error. V gene TRBV20-1 combines with J gene TRBJ2-7; D may correspond to TRBD1 or TRBD2 (5 bases each). This CDR3 is built from 11 residues. Germline lookup yields CDR1 DFQATT and CDR2 SNEGSKA (reference sequence). Trimming left V 6 bases short and J 5 bases short, with 11 bases between. The CDR3 region has the DNA TGCAGTGCCGAGGGGCGGGACGAGCAGTACTTC. This translates into CSAEGRDEQYF.

The V call is TRBV20-1, the J call TRBJ2-1; possibly TRBD2 for D (6 bases). This CDR3 is 16 amino acids long. Germline V lookup: CDR1 DFQATT, CDR2 SNEGSKA (reference sequence). Trimming took 4 bases from V and 4 from J, leaving 20 bases between them. In DNA form, the CDR3 reads TGCAGTGCTACAGATTTTGTGACTAGGGCTTACAATGAGCAGTTCTTC. Its protein is CSATDFVTRAYNEQFF.

This clonotype showed up just a few times. This sequence may be a read error, since a much larger clone differs from it by one base. The chain is built from TRBV20-1 and TRBJ2-1; the match to TRBD2 covers 9 bases. V dropped 5 bases and J dropped 8; count of bases not matched to a gene: 10. The CDR3 has 14 amino acids. CDR1 and CDR2 from the germline V gene are DFQATT and SNEGSKA (reference sequence). CDR3 residues: CSAHRGGGAYEQFF. Here the CDR3 DNA reads TGCAGTGCTCATCGAGGCGGGGGGGCGTATGAGCAGTTCTTC.

With respect to this clonotype: A read error may produce the germline difference seen at one junction end. The chain has TRBV20-1 and TRBJ1-6, with D unclear. Germline CDR1 DFQATT, CDR2 SNEGSKA (reference sequence). This CDR3 has 15 amino acids. CDR3 coding DNA: TGCAGTGCTAGGGAGTCTTGCCCGTATAATTCACCTCTCCACTTT. This sequence encodes CSARESCPYNSPLHF.

Notes on this clonotype: The CDR3 carries no conserved terminal phenylalanine or tryptophan, so it likely arises from a read error. CDR3 in DNA: TGTGCCACCATTTTAGGAGGGGACAATAATTCACCCCTCCACGTT. Protein sequence: CATILGGDNNSPLHV. The chain recombines TRBV11-2 with TRBJ1-6, with D possibly matching TRBD1 (6 bases). This CDR3 contains 15 residues. CDR1 and CDR2 (germline): SGHAT, FQNNGV. Trimming pared 10 bases from V and 5 bases from J, leaving 18 bases between.

Worth noting for this clonotype: This is likely a read error, given that the CDR3 carries no conserved phenylalanine or tryptophan at its end. J is TRBJ2-1 and V is TRBV5-6; D gene uncertain. The CDR3 length is 12 residues. Germline V gene data show CDR1 as SGHDT and CDR2 as YYEEEE. CDR3 in amino acids: CASRLAASGQFY. The DNA of the CDR3 is TGTGCCAGCAGATTGGCCGCAAGTGGGCAGTTCTAC.

This clonotype was counted ten times or more. The V and J genes are TRBV20-1 and TRBJ2-3, with D possibly being TRBD2 (7 bases). The CDR3 runs 15 residues. In germline, CDR1 is DFQATT, CDR2 SNEGSKA (reference sequence). V lost 3 bases, J lost 2 bases, and 15 bases lay in between. CDR3 DNA sequence: TGCAGTGCTAGTTACCGGGGGGCGAACACAGATACGCAGTATTTT. Protein sequence: CSASYRGANTDTQYF.

For this clonotype: A junction boundary mismatches the germline segment, possibly from a read error. V and J are TRBV20-1 and TRBJ1-2; D perhaps matches TRBD1 (6 bases). The CDR3 is 14 residues long. The germline CDR1 and CDR2 sequences are DFQATT and SNEGSKA (reference sequence). This CDR3 reads CSAKDRKLDYGYTF. The CDR3 DNA is TGCAGCGCTAAGGACAGAAAATTAGACTATGGCTACACCTTC.

About this clonotype itself: Possible read error: a much larger clone is one base away. The rearrangement links TRBV20-1 to TRBJ2-2; 7 nucleotides line up with TRBD1. CDR1 is DFQATT and CDR2 is SNEGSKA in the germline V gene (reference sequence). The CDR3 spans 16 residues. CDR3 in DNA: TGCAGTGCTAGAGATCTAAAGGGGGCGAACACCTGGGAGCTGTTTTTT. It specifies CSARDLKGANTWELFF.

A note on this clonotype: As the CDR3 is not closed by the conserved phenylalanine or tryptophan, this likely results from a read error. The rearrangement links TRBV11-2 to TRBJ2-5; TRBD1 matches at 7 bases. The CDR3 covers 13 residues. V lost 4 bases to trimming and J lost 11 bases; unmatched junction nucleotides: 10. CDR1 is SGHAT, CDR2 FQNNGV, per germline. The chain's CDR3 is CASSSTGEEEQYI. CDR3 DNA: TGTGCCAGCAGCTCTACAGGGGAAGAGGAGCAGTACATC.

The chain recombines TRBV29-1 with TRBJ2-1; either TRBD1 or TRBD2 may fit D (5 bases each). The CDR3 is made up of 16 amino acids. CDR1 and CDR2 from the germline V gene are SQVTM and ANQGSEA. V was shortened by 8 bases and J by 2 bases, with 22 bases between the two germline ends. CDR3 DNA: TGCAGCCTGAAAGGGGACCGAGAGGGCCCCTACAATGAGCAGTTCTTC. Amino acid sequence: CSLKGDREGPYNEQFF.